These 21 T cell receptor beta chains came from one sample sequenced in a study of T and B cells in COVID-19 patients. Multiplex PCR with BIOMED2 TRB-A/B primer pools amplified TRB rearrangements. TCRdb re-derived calls from the multiplex PCR reads in MiXCR, one entry per CDR3 protein. The table shows some 11,000 distinct CDR3 sequences, with around 30% occurring only once. From blood, roughly 240-550 ng of genomic DNA served as TRB template. Input material: blood. All receptors derive from a human donor with active COVID-19.

In this sample, this clonotype is medium-sized. The chain uses TRBV12-3 or TRBV12-4 and TRBJ2-5, with TRBD1 matching 8 bases. The CDR3 contains 17 residues. V gave up 3 bases and J gave up 2 bases; unmatched junction bases: 11. The CDR3 loop reads CASSLRGQVRGQETQYF. CDR3 coding DNA: TGTGCCAGCAGTTTGAGGGGACAGGTGAGGGGGCAAGAGACCCAGTACTTC.

As DNA, the CDR3 is TGCGCCAGCAGCTTGGGGCAGGGGAACTATGGCTACACCTTC. Protein: CASSLGQGNYGYTF. The chain couples TRBV5-1 to TRBJ1-2; a possible D gene is TRBD1 (6 bases). Trimming stripped 0 bases from V and 2 bases from J, with 8 bases between. The CDR3 sequence is 14 residues long. CDR1 is SGHRS, CDR2 YFSETQ, per germline. The full variable domain, in which reference TRBV5-1 and TRBJ1-2 provide the parts outside the CDR3, is KAGVTQTPRYLIKTRGQQVTLSCSPISGHRSVSWYQQTPGQGLQFLFEYFSETQRNKGNFPGRFSGRQFSNSRSEMNVSTLELGDSALYLCASSLGQGNYGYTFGSGTRLTVV.

This clonotype was observed a handful of times. This chain links TRBV6-1 with TRBJ1-5; maybe TRBD1 (6 bases). The V and J ends lost 7 bases and 2 bases respectively, with 18 bases between them. The CDR3 is made up of 16 amino acids. CDR1 MNHNS and CDR2 SASEGT come from the germline V gene. The CDR3 DNA follows: TGTGCCAGCATCAGAGGGGCAGGGGAAGGCAATCAGCCCCAGCATTTT. It yields the protein CASIRGAGEGNQPQHF.

The gene calls are TRBV7-2 and TRBJ2-4; maybe TRBD1 (8 bases). V was pared by 1 base and J by 8 bases, with 12 bases between. This CDR3 contains 14 residues. The germline V gene encodes CDR1 SGHTA and CDR2 FQGNSA. CDR3 sequence: CASSLGTGRDIQYF. DNA of the CDR3: TGTGCCAGCAGCTTAGGGACAGGGAGGGACATTCAGTACTTC.

About this clonotype itself: A much larger clonotype is one base distant, so this may be a read error. CDR3 residues: CAWSVQIQETQYF. CDR3 nucleotide sequence: TGTGCCTGGAGTGTCCAGATCCAAGAGACCCAGTACTTC. The chain uses TRBV19 and TRBJ2-5; D gene ambiguous. Trimming shortened V by 11 bases and J by 1 base, and 14 bases separated the two germline ends. This CDR3 comprises 13 residues. Germline V gives CDR1 LNHDA, CDR2 SQIVND (reference sequence).

The chain couples TRBV12-3 or TRBV12-4 to TRBJ1-4; D possibly corresponds to TRBD1 (5 bases). The CDR3 extends over 12 amino acids. Trimming removed 8 bases at V and 8 bases at J, with 12 bases between. The CDR3 nucleotides are TGTGCCAGCTCCCCCGGGGGGGAAAAACTGTTTTTT. It encodes CASSPGGEKLFF.

The table lists this clonotype with a few counts. The V call is TRBV6-2 or TRBV6-3, the J call TRBJ2-7, with 11 bases that match TRBD2. Germline lookup yields CDR1 MNHEY and CDR2 SVGEGT. V dropped 6 bases and J dropped 7; count of bases not matched to a gene: 8. The CDR3 runs 14 residues. CDR3 DNA sequence: TGTGCCAGCAGAAGGACTAGCGGGCACAGGGAGCAGTACTTC. It encodes CASRRTSGHREQYF.

This clonotype has just a few counts. This chain joins TRBV27 and TRBJ2-7; 8 bases match TRBD1. This CDR3 region has 15 residues. The V gene's germline CDR1 is MNHEY and CDR2 SMNVEV (reference sequence). J lost 2 bases, V lost 4 bases, and 7 bases had no gene match. Here the CDR3 reads CASSYQGTGTYEQYF. The CDR3, as DNA: TGTGCCAGCAGTTACCAAGGGACAGGCACCTACGAGCAGTACTTC.

This clonotype counts as medium-sized (0.01 to 0.1%). The chain recombines TRBV5-4 with TRBJ1-6, with 7 bases matching TRBD1. The V segment lost 1 base and the J segment 10 bases; nucleotides outside the gene matches: 8. The CDR3 is made up of 15 amino acids. Per the germline V gene, CDR1 is SGHNT and CDR2 is YYREEE (reference sequence). In DNA form, the CDR3 reads TGTGCCAGCAGCTTGAGTAGGGGGCAAATATCACCCCTCCACTTT. This encodes CASSLSRGQISPLHF.

The table lists this clonotype with a few counts. The chain recombines TRBV18 with TRBJ2-1, with TRBD2 matching 9 bases. Trimming cost V 3 bases and J 9 bases; bases outside gene matches: 12. Germline CDR1 and CDR2: KGHSH and LQKENI. The CDR3 runs 16 residues. CDR3 bases: TGTGCCAGCTCACCGGATAGGGCGGGGGGGCCTGTTGAGCAGTTCTTC. Its protein product is CASSPDRAGGPVEQFF.

The chain has TRBV7-2 and TRBJ2-1, with D unresolved. The V and J ends lost 8 bases and 0 bases respectively, with 11 bases between them. Germline V gene lookup returns CDR1 SGHTA and CDR2 FQGNSA. There are 14 residues in the CDR3. CDR3 coding DNA: TGTGCCAGCGGCCAGTGGAGCTCCTACAATGAGCAGTTCTTC. It yields the protein CASGQWSSYNEQFF.

Notes on this clonotype: This sequence may be a read error, since a much larger clone differs from it by one base. The rearrangement links TRBV29-1 to TRBJ1-2, with a possible D match to TRBD1 (6 bases). CDR1 is SQVTM, CDR2 ANQGSEA, per germline. The CDR3 totals 12 residues. The CDR3 loop reads CSVWTVNYCYTF. CDR3 coding DNA: TGCAGCGTCTGGACAGTTAACTATTGCTACACCTTC.

This rearrangement joins TRBV20-1 to TRBJ2-1; no reliable D call. The CDR3 has 13 amino acids. Germline V gene data show CDR1 as DFQATT and CDR2 as SNEGSKA (reference sequence). Deletions cut 3 bases from V and 4 bases from J, with 10 bases between. The CDR3 bases are TGCAGTGCTAGTAGGCAGGCTTACAATGAGCAGTTCTTC. Amino acid sequence: CSASRQAYNEQFF.

This clonotype is categorized as medium-sized (0.01 to 0.1%). V usage is TRBV30 and J usage is TRBJ2-3, with TRBD1 matching over 9 bases. This CDR3 is 15 amino acids long. The germline gives CDR1 GTSNPN, CDR2 SVGIG (reference sequence). J lost 2 bases, V lost 1 base, and 4 bases had no gene match. The CDR3 nucleotides are TGTGCCTGGAGTGGCGGGACAGGGATCACAGATACGCAGTATTTT. The encoded protein is CAWSGGTGITDTQYF.

V and J are TRBV6-1 and TRBJ2-7, with TRBD2 identical over 13 bases. The J call may be wrong; the DNA end is better matched by TRBJ2-5. The CDR3 consists of 15 residues. Germline CDR1 is MNHNS and CDR2 is SASEGT. The CDR3 nucleotides are TGTGCCAGCAGCGGGACTAGCGGGGTGCAAGAGACCCAGTACTTC. As protein: CASSGTSGVQETQYF.

V gene TRBV12-3 or TRBV12-4 combines with J gene TRBJ1-5, with D possibly TRBD1 on 5 matching bases. The CDR3 loop spans 14 amino acids. V was clipped by 4 bases and J by 7 bases, with 14 bases between them. The CDR3 loop is CASSSRPWGQPQHF. The CDR3 DNA reads as TGTGCCAGCAGTTCCAGACCGTGGGGGCAGCCCCAGCATTTT.

This clonotype was observed a handful of times. The V gene is TRBV7-2, the J gene TRBJ2-1; 14 bases match TRBD2. The CDR3 has 17 amino acids. V was pared by 5 bases and J by 4 bases, with 7 bases of the junction left unmatched. The germline V gene encodes CDR1 SGHTA and CDR2 FQGNSA. The CDR3 DNA reads as TGTGCCAGCAGCCCCGGGACTAGCGGGGGAGGATACAATGAGCAGTTCTTC. Amino acids: CASSPGTSGGGYNEQFF.

This clonotype was detected a few times. The chain couples TRBV27 to TRBJ2-3; D ambiguous. V was shortened by 6 bases and J by 6 bases, with 7 bases between the two germline ends. The CDR3 is made up of 11 amino acids. Germline CDR1 and CDR2: MNHEY and SMNVEV (reference sequence). The CDR3 protein is CASRSLDTQYF. In DNA, the CDR3 is TGTGCCAGCAGATCGCTCGATACGCAGTATTTT.

This clonotype was found a few times. The V and J genes are TRBV7-6 and TRBJ1-6, with 7 bases lining up with TRBD1. Trimming took 1 base from V and 9 from J; bases not matched to a gene: 6. The germline gives CDR1 SGHVS, CDR2 FNYEAQ. The CDR3 loop spans 15 amino acids. Here the CDR3 DNA reads TGTGCCAGCAGCTTAGGCGAACGGACAGGTTCACCCCTCCACTTT. This translates into CASSLGERTGSPLHF. The full variable domain, completed using reference TRBV7-6 and TRBJ1-6, is GAGVSQSPRYKVTKRGQDVALRCDPISGHVSLYWYRQALGQGPEFLTYFNYEAQQDKSGLPNDRFSAERPEGSISTLTIQRTEQRDSAMYRCASSLGERTGSPLHFGNGTRLTVT.

V is TRBV20-1 and J is TRBJ2-3, with D uncertain. Germline values: CDR1 DFQATT, CDR2 SNEGSKA (reference sequence). V lost 0 bases, J lost 7 bases, and 11 bases lay in between. The CDR3 totals 13 residues. The CDR3 is CSARDPPGHTQYF. The CDR3 region has the DNA TGCAGTGCTAGAGACCCCCCGGGTCATACGCAGTATTTT.

This clonotype was counted only a few times. The chain combines TRBV7-9 with TRBJ1-1; D gene uncertain. V was pared by 3 bases and J by 5 bases, with 19 bases between. Germline V gives CDR1 SEHNR, CDR2 FQNEAQ (reference sequence). The CDR3 is 16 amino acids. CDR3 nucleotide sequence: TGTGCCAGCAGCTTGGACGGAGGCCGGCGTGGGACTGAAGCTTTCTTT. The encoded protein is CASSLDGGRRGTEAFF.